One and the same sample provided the 10 T cell receptor beta chains below, sequenced in a study of blood T cells in healthy people across ages. Using a J-beta primer mix together with a sample-barcoded 5' primer, a second PCR was run for about 6 to 11 cycles. In TCRdb, the 5' RACE reads were re-called with MiXCR into one record per CDR3 protein. The sample records about 670,000 distinct CDR3 sequences, 40% to 45% being singletons. The sequencing sample was made of blood. The receptors shown here come from a man older than 75 in good health.

Details on this clonotype: One junction end disagrees with the germline gene, perhaps due to a read error. The chain has TRBV7-2 and TRBJ2-4; perhaps TRBD2 as D (6 bases). The V gene's germline CDR1 is SGHTA and CDR2 FQGNSA. The CDR3 totals 16 residues. In DNA form, the CDR3 reads TGTGCCAGCAGCCCGGGGACTTTGACCACAAAAAACATTCGGTACTTC. It yields the protein CASSPGTLTTKNIRYF.

A word on this clonotype: A read error is possible here, since a much larger clone lies one base away. This chain connects TRBV9 to TRBJ2-5; a weak D match, TRBD2 (5 bases). V was trimmed by 3 bases and J by 11 bases, leaving 23 bases between them. The CDR3 runs to 15 residues. CDR1 SGDLS and CDR2 YYNGEE come from the germline V gene. CDR3 nucleotides: TGTGCCAGCAGCGGCCTGAGGGTACCGAGTGGTGAGCAGTACTTC. Translated, it gives CASSGLRVPSGEQYF. Based on the CDR3 plus reference TRBV9 and TRBJ2-5, the full variable domain is DSGVTQTPKHLITATGQRVTLRCSPRSGDLSVYWYQQSLDQGLQFLIQYYNGEERAKGNILERFSAQQFPDLHSELNLSSLELGDSALYFCASSGLRVPSGEQYFGPGTRLLVL.

The rearrangement joins TRBV20-1 to TRBJ2-2; 10 bases are a match to TRBD2. Germline assignment: CDR1 DFQATT and CDR2 SNEGSKA (reference sequence). V lost 6 bases to trimming and J lost 4 bases; unmatched junction nucleotides: 11. The CDR3 extends over 16 amino acids. CDR3 in DNA: TGCAGTGCCCCGGCTAGCGGGGGTTCGAGCACCGGGGAGCTGTTTTTT. Protein: CSAPASGGSSTGELFF.

This clonotype came up once. The chain has TRBV12-3 or TRBV12-4 and TRBJ2-5; D possibly corresponds to TRBD2 (6 bases). CDR3 size: 14 residues. V lost 5 bases, J lost 11 bases, and 21 bases lay in between. CDR3 nucleotide sequence: TGTGCCAGCAGTGTAGGGCGGGGCCGTTGGGAGCAGTACTTC. Translating gives CASSVGRGRWEQYF.

This clonotype turned up a few times. This chain uses TRBV10-3 with TRBJ2-7; 9 nucleotides agree with TRBD2. Germline V gives CDR1 ENHRY, CDR2 SYGVKD. V trimming: 7 bases; J trimming: 0 bases; junction bases outside the gene matches: 7. The CDR3 sequence is 15 residues long. The CDR3 is CAITNSGSDSYEQYF. CDR3 sequence (DNA): TGTGCCATCACCAATAGCGGGAGCGACTCCTACGAGCAGTACTTC.

This clonotype was seen a handful of times. The chain is built from TRBV20-1 and TRBJ2-7, with 7 nucleotides matching TRBD1. The CDR3 is made up of 15 amino acids. Germline trimming cut 3 bases from V and 2 bases from J; bases unmatched to any gene: 10. Germline CDR1 DFQATT, CDR2 SNEGSKA (reference sequence). Here the CDR3 reads CSASSTSGTAYEQYF. The DNA for the CDR3 is TGCAGTGCTAGCTCAACCTCCGGGACAGCCTACGAGCAGTACTTC.

This clonotype was seen many times. The chain combines TRBV29-1 with TRBJ2-5; the D gene is possibly TRBD1 (7 bases). CDR1 and CDR2 from the germline V gene are SQVTM and ANQGSEA. This CDR3 has 12 amino acids. Trimming took off 3 bases at V and 5 bases at J, with 10 bases between the two ends. The DNA for the CDR3 is TGCAGCGTTGAGGAGGGGGCTGAGACCCAGTACTTC. Translating it yields CSVEEGAETQYF.

This CDR3 reads CASSTGGLPKNIQYF. CDR3 bases: TGTGCCAGCAGTACAGGGGGCCTGCCCAAAAACATTCAGTACTTC. This chain links TRBV2 with TRBJ2-4; 9 bases fit TRBD1. Germline V gene sequence: CDR1 SNHLY, CDR2 FYNNEI. V gave up 5 bases and J gave up 2 bases; unmatched junction bases: 4. CDR3 length: 15 amino acids.

The chain has TRBV13 and TRBJ1-1, with 7 bases fitting TRBD1. The CDR3 consists of 15 residues. Trimming removed 6 bases from V and 6 bases from J; junction bases left unmatched: 13. Looked up from germline, CDR1 is PRHDT and CDR2 is FYEKMQ (reference sequence). The CDR3 sequence is CASRPGTGVSAEAFF. The CDR3 DNA sequence: TGTGCCAGCAGACCCGGTACAGGGGTTTCGGCTGAAGCTTTCTTT. The full variable domain, rest sourced from reference TRBV13 and TRBJ1-1, is AAGVIQSPRHLIKEKRETATLKCYPIPRHDTVYWYQQGPGQDPQFLISFYEKMQSDKGSIPDRFSAQQFSDYHSELNMSSLELGDSALYFCASRPGTGVSAEAFFGQGTRLTVV.

This sequence joins TRBV4-3 and TRBJ2-7; D remains ambiguous. CDR3 length equals 15 residues. Trimming took 3 bases from V and 6 from J, leaving 18 bases between them. From germline, CDR1 is LGHNA and CDR2 YSLEER. CDR3 in amino acids: CASSQVTDQALEQYF. CDR3 DNA: TGCGCCAGCAGCCAGGTCACTGACCAAGCTCTCGAGCAGTACTTC.